This T cell receptor beta chain stems from a study of T-cell memory formation after mild COVID-19. Overall study results and limits: Among CD4+ contracting clones, most were CM and EM, and CD8+ ones EMRA.

With constant-segment primers, 5'RACE yielded cDNA libraries of TCR alpha and TCR beta that carried sample barcodes and UMIs. MiXCR, applied by TCRdb to the 5' RACE reads, yields one record per CDR3 protein. Counted here are more than 450,000 distinct CDR3 sequences, roughly 18% occurring once; the ten biggest clones make up 12%. Regarding this clonotype: The target antigen is unknown.

Germline V gives CDR1 MNHEY, CDR2 SVGEGT. V was clipped by 6 bases and J by 2 bases; unmatched bases: 8. This CDR3 has 15 amino acids. This receptor was identified in an adult woman who had mild COVID-19 (a few samples of this study predate the infection). Cell type and time point are not known. The sample taken for sequencing was PBMCs or a T cell subset sorted from them (not recorded which). J is TRBJ2-7 and V is TRBV6-2 or TRBV6-3, with 9 positions matching TRBD1. CDR3 bases: TGTGCCAGCAGACTCGGGACAGGGAAGACCTACGAGCAGTACTTC. Its translation is CASRLGTGKTYEQYF.